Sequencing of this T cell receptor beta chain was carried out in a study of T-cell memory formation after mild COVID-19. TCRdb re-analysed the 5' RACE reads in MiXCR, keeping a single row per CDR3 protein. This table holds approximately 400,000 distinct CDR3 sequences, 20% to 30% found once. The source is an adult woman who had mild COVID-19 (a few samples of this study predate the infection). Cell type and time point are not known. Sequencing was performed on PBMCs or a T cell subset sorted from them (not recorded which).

The CDR3 region has the DNA TGTGCCAGCAGTTTACCGGACACGACAGCCAAAAACATTCAGTACTTC. Amino acids: CASSLPDTTAKNIQYF. The chain joins TRBV12-3 or TRBV12-4 to TRBJ2-4; possible D gene TRBD1, 5 bases. V lost 2 bases and J lost 0, with 11 bases in between. This CDR3 spans 16 amino acids.